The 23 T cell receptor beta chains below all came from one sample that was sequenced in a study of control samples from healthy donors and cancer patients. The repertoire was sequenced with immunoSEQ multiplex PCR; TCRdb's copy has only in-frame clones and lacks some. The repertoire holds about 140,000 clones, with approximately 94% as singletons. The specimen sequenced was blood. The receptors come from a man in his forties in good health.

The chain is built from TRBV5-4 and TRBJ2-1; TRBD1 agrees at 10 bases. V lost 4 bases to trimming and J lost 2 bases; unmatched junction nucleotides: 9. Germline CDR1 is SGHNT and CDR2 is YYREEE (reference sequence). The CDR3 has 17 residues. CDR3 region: CASSPRTGTGAYNEQFF. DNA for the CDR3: TGTGCCAGCAGCCCACGTACCGGGACAGGGGCCTACAATGAGCAGTTCTTC. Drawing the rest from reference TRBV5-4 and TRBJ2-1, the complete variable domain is ETGVTQSPTHLIKTRGQQVTLRCSSQSGHNTVSWYQQALGQGPQFIFQYYREEENGRGNFPPRFSGLQFPNYSSELNVNALELDDSALYLCASSPRTGTGAYNEQFFGPGTRLTVL.

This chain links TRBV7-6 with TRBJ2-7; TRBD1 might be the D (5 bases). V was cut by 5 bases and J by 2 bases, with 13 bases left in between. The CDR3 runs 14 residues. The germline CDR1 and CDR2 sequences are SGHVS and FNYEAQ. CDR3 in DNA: TGTGCCAGCAGCCAGACAGTGAGGACCTACGAGCAGTACTTC. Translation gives CASSQTVRTYEQYF.

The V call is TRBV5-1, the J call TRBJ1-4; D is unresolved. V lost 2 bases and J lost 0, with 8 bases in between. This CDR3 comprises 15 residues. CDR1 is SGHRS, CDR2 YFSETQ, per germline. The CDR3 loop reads CASSFGGATNEKLFF. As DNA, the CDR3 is TGCGCCAGCAGCTTTGGAGGAGCAACTAATGAAAAACTGTTTTTT.

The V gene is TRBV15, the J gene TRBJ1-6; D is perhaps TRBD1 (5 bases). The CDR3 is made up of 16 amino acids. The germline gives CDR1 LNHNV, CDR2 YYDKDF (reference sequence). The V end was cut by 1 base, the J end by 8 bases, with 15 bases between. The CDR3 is CATSRGRGTSYSPLHF. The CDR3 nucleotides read TGTGCCACCAGCAGAGGCCGGGGGACCAGTTATTCACCCCTCCACTTT.

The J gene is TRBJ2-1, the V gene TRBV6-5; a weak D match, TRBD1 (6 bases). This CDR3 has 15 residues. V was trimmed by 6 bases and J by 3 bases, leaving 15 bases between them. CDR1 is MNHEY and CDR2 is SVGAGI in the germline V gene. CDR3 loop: CASREGQWGYNEQFF. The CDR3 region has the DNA TGTGCCAGCAGAGAGGGACAATGGGGCTACAATGAGCAGTTCTTC.

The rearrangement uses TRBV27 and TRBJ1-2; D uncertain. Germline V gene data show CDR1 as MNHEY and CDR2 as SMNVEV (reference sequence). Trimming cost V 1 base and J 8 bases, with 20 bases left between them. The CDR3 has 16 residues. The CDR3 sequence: CASSLLGLSPTSGYTF. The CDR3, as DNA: TGTGCCAGCAGTTTATTAGGGCTTTCACCGACGTCCGGCTACACCTTC.

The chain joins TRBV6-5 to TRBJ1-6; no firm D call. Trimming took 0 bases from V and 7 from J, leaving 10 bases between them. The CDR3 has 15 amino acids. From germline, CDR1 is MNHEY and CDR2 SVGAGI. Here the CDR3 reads CASSYSPGGNSPLHF. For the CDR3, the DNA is TGTGCCAGCAGTTACTCGCCAGGTGGAAATTCACCCCTCCACTTT.

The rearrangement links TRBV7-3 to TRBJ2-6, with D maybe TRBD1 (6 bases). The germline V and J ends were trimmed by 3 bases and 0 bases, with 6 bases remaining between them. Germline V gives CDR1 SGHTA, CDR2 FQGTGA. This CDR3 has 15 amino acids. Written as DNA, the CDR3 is TGTGCCAGCAGCTTGGACAGCTCTGGGGCCAACGTCCTGACTTTC. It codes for CASSLDSSGANVLTF.

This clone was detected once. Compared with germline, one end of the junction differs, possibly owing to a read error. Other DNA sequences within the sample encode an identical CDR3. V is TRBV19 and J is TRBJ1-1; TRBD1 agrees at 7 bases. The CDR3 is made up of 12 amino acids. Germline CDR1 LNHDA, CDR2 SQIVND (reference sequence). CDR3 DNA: TGTGCGAGTAGGGACAGGAACACTGAAGCTTTCTTT. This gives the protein CASRDRNTEAFF.

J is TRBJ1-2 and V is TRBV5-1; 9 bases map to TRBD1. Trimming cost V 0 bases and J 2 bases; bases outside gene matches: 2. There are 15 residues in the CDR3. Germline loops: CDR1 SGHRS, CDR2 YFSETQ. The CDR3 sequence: CASSLDGQGNYGYTF. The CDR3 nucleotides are TGCGCCAGCAGCTTGGACGGACAGGGGAACTATGGCTACACCTTC.

The CDR3, as DNA: TGTGCCAGCAGCCAAGGCCACAGAGGGAATCAGCCCCAGCATTTT. Translation gives CASSQGHRGNQPQHF. The chain uses TRBV3-1 (or the pseudogene TRBV3-2) and TRBJ1-5; D call uncertain. V lost 1 base, J lost 4 bases, and 11 bases lay in between. The CDR3 is made up of 15 amino acids. Germline lookup yields CDR1 LGHDT and CDR2 YNNKEL (reference sequence).

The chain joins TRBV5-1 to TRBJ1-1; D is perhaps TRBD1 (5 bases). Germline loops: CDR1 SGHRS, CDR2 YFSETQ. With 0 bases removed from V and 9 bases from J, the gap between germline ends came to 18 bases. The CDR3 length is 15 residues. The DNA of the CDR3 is TGCGCCAGCAGCTTGGGACGTGGAACCGGGACTCAAGCTTTCTTT. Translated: CASSLGRGTGTQAFF.

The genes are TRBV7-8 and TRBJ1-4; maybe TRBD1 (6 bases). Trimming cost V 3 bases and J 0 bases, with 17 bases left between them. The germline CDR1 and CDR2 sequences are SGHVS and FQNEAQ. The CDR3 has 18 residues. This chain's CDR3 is CASSFGRGGSSTNEKLFF. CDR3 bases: TGTGCCAGCAGCTTCGGCAGGGGCGGGAGTTCAACTAATGAAAAACTGTTTTTT.

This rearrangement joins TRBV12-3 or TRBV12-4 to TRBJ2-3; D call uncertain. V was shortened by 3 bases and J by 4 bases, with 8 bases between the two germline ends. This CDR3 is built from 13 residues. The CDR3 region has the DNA TGTGCCAGCAGTTTTCTTGGGGCAGATACGCAGTATTTT. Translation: CASSFLGADTQYF.

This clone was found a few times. The CDR3 reads CASSQDNREQYF. The CDR3 nucleotides are TGTGCCAGCAGCCAAGATAACCGCGAGCAGTACTTC. The chain uses TRBV3-1 (or the pseudogene TRBV3-2) and TRBJ2-7; D not certain. V shed 0 bases and J shed 6 bases, with 6 bases lying between them. In germline, CDR1 is LGHDT, CDR2 YNNKEL (reference sequence). This CDR3 spans 12 amino acids.

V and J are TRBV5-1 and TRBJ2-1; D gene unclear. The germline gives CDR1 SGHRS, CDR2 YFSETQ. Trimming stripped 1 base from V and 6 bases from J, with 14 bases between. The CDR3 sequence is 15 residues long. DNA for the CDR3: TGCGCCAGCAGCTTGAGTGCCGCGGCCCCCAATGAGCAGTTCTTC. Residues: CASSLSAAAPNEQFF.

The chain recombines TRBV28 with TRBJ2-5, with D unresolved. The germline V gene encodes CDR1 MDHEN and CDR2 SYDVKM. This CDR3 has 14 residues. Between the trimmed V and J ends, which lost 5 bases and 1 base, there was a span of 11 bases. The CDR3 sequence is CASSPHWAQETQYF. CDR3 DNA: TGTGCCAGCAGTCCCCATTGGGCCCAAGAGACCCAGTACTTC.

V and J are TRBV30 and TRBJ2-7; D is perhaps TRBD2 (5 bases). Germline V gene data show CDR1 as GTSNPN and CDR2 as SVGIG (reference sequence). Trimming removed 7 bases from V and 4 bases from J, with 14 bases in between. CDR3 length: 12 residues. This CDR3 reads CASRTGKYEQYF. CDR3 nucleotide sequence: TGTGCCTCGAGGACGGGAAAGTACGAGCAGTACTTC.

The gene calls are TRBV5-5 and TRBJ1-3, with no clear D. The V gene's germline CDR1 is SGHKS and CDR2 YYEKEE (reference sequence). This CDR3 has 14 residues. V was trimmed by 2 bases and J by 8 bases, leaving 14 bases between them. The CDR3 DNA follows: TGTGCCAGCAGCTTAATCGGCGCGGTGTACACCATATATTTT. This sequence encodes CASSLIGAVYTIYF.

The CDR3 sequence: CASHQNTEAFF. The CDR3, as DNA: TGTGCCAGCCACCAGAACACTGAAGCTTTCTTT. J is TRBJ1-1 and V is TRBV7-9; D remains ambiguous. The germline V gene has CDR1 SEHNR and CDR2 FQNEAQ (reference sequence). This CDR3 spans 11 amino acids. V was pared by 8 bases and J by 1 base, with 5 bases between.

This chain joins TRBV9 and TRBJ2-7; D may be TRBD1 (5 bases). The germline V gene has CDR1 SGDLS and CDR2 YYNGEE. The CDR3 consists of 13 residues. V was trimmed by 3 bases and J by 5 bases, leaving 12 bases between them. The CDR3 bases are TGTGCCAGCAGCGGGATCAGGGAAAACGAGCAGTACTTC. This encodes CASSGIRENEQYF.

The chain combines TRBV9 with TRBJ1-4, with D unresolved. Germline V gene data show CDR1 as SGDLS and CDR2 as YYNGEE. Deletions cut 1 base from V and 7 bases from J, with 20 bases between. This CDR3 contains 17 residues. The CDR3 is CASSVHPEGGEGEKLFF. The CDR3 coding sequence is TGTGCCAGCAGCGTACACCCCGAGGGAGGTGAAGGTGAAAAACTGTTTTTT.

The CDR3 region has the DNA TGTGCCAGCAGCTTACTACAGGGGGCCATCGGCTACACCTTC. Translation gives CASSLLQGAIGYTF. J is TRBJ1-2 and V is TRBV7-9; TRBD1 matches at 9 bases. V was clipped by 2 bases and J by 8 bases; unmatched bases: 6. The CDR3 is 14 residues long. The germline CDR1 and CDR2 sequences are SEHNR and FQNEAQ (reference sequence).